The T cell receptor (beta chain) under discussion was sequenced for a study of T cell responses to AZD1222 COVID-19 vaccine. Overall study context: Pooled together were second doses at about 4 or about 12 weeks. Study findings and constraints: Clonal diversity was possibly underestimated, and the donors were mostly white British, with more females. AZD1222 recipients seropositive at baseline numbered only 5 to 7.

Concerning this clone: Its antigen is unknown.

The CDR3 covers 15 residues. The germline V and J ends were trimmed by 4 bases and 0 bases, with 13 bases remaining between them. Looked up from germline, CDR1 is SGHTA and CDR2 is FQGNSA. Sequenced by immunoSEQ multiplex PCR; TCRdb stores in-frame clones only, minus some. The sample includes 95,000 to 150,000 clones, just over 85% of them seen just once. The receptor comes from an adult in good health. This sample comprised peripheral blood, obtained on day 0 of AZD1222 vaccination. The rearrangement joins TRBV7-2 to TRBJ2-7, with D perhaps TRBD1 or TRBD2 (5 bases each). The CDR3 reads CASSSGAPSSYEQYF. The CDR3 DNA sequence: TGTGCCAGCAGCTCCGGGGCCCCGAGCTCCTACGAGCAGTACTTC.